The next 13 T cell receptor beta chains were all read from a single sample in a study of T-cell memory formation after mild COVID-19. From the 5' RACE reads, TCRdb called clonotypes with MiXCR, one entry per CDR3 protein. The sample has about 360,000 distinct CDR3 sequences; around 14% are singletons. The material sequenced was PBMCs or a T cell subset sorted from them (not recorded which). The source of these receptors is a man aged 18 to 30 who had mild COVID-19 (a few samples of this study predate the infection). Cell type and time point are not known.

This clonotype was seen a few times. The chain has TRBV7-2 and TRBJ2-3, with unresolved D. There are 14 residues in the CDR3. The V end lost 5 bases, the J end lost 1 base, and 10 bases lay between the germline ends. CDR1 SGHTA and CDR2 FQGNSA come from the germline V gene. CDR3 nucleotides: TGTGCCAGCAGCGCACAGACGGGCACAGATACGCAGTATTTT. Translation: CASSAQTGTDTQYF.

A few counts support this clonotype. V and J are TRBV20-1 and TRBJ2-2; TRBD2 matches at 14 bases. Germline loops: CDR1 DFQATT, CDR2 SNEGSKA (reference sequence). Trimming cost V 0 bases and J 0 bases; bases outside gene matches: 6. The CDR3 is 19 amino acids. The CDR3 DNA sequence: TGCAGTGCTAGAGATTGGACTAGCGGGGGGACAACGAACACCGGGGAGCTGTTTTTT. Its protein is CSARDWTSGGTTNTGELFF.

This chain links TRBV12-3 or TRBV12-4 with TRBJ2-3; 9 nucleotides line up with TRBD2. V was clipped by 5 bases and J by 4 bases; unmatched bases: 13. This CDR3 contains 17 residues. Here the CDR3 reads CASSPLAGASSADTQYF. DNA of the CDR3: TGTGCCAGCAGTCCTTTAGCGGGGGCCTCCAGTGCAGATACGCAGTATTTT.

In nucleotides, the CDR3 is TGCGCCAGCAGCGACGGACAGCTTTCGGATGAGCAGTTCTTC. Translating gives CASSDGQLSDEQFF. This chain joins TRBV5-1 and TRBJ2-1; weak D call: TRBD1 (6 bases). This CDR3 has 14 amino acids. CDR1 SGHRS and CDR2 YFSETQ come from the germline V gene. Trimming took off 4 bases at V and 8 bases at J, with 16 bases between the two ends.

This clonotype was counted at least ten times. This chain connects TRBV11-3 to TRBJ2-5; D gene uncertain. The CDR3 length is 12 residues. Between the trimmed V and J ends, which lost 2 bases and 0 bases, there was a span of 1 base. CDR1 is SGHNT, CDR2 YENEEA, per germline. The DNA for the CDR3 is TGTGCCAGCAGCTTAAACCAAGAGACCCAGTACTTC. It codes for CASSLNQETQYF. Drawing the rest from reference TRBV11-3 and TRBJ2-5, the complete variable domain is EAGVVQSPRYKIIEKKQPVAFWCNPISGHNTLYWYLQNLGQGPELLIRYENEEAVDDSQLPKDRFSAERLKGVDSTLKIQPAELGDSAVYLCASSLNQETQYFGPGTRLLVL.

The chain carries TRBV4-3 and TRBJ2-5; D is unresolved. The CDR3 length is 15 residues. Per the germline V gene, CDR1 is LGHNA and CDR2 is YSLEER. Trimming left V 0 bases short and J 4 bases short, with 12 bases between. The CDR3 region is CASSQDSRLAETQYF. The CDR3 DNA is TGCGCCAGCAGCCAAGATAGCAGGCTGGCAGAGACCCAGTACTTC.

The genes are TRBV15 and TRBJ2-5, with 7 bases aligning to TRBD1. This CDR3 is built from 15 residues. Trimming removed 5 bases from V and 4 bases from J; junction bases left unmatched: 10. The germline gives CDR1 LNHNV, CDR2 YYDKDF (reference sequence). CDR3 nucleotides: TGTGCCACCAGCCCCAAAGTCTACAGGGGAGAGACCCAGTACTTC. The encoded protein is CATSPKVYRGETQYF.

The chain combines TRBV6-5 with TRBJ2-5, with 9 bases lining up with TRBD2. Losses at the gene ends were 5 bases for V and 2 bases for J; bases not matched to a gene: 3. Per germline, CDR1 MNHEY and CDR2 SVGAGI. This CDR3 comprises 14 residues. The CDR3 reads CASSVLAGQETQYF. The CDR3 nucleotides are TGTGCCAGCAGTGTCCTAGCGGGGCAAGAGACCCAGTACTTC.

This rearrangement joins TRBV4-2 to TRBJ1-6; D gene uncertain. The germline CDR1 and CDR2 sequences are LGHNA and YNFKEQ. The V gene lost 5 bases and the J gene lost 7 bases, with 15 bases spanning the gap. The CDR3 loop spans 15 amino acids. CDR3 DNA: TGTGCCAGCAGCAGACGTACCGATGACAATTCACCCCTCCACTTT. This sequence encodes CASSRRTDDNSPLHF.

This clonotype was counted only a few times. The V gene is TRBV4-3, the J gene TRBJ2-7, with D perhaps matching TRBD1 or TRBD2 (5 bases each). V was shortened by 0 bases and J by 6 bases, with 12 bases between the two germline ends. The CDR3 contains 14 residues. Germline V CDR1 and CDR2: LGHNA, YSLEER. The CDR3 nucleotides are TGCGCCAGCAGCCAAGATCTGGGGGTTTCCGAGCAGTACTTC. Translated, it gives CASSQDLGVSEQYF.

This sequence joins TRBV6-2 or TRBV6-3 and TRBJ2-4; perhaps TRBD1 as D (8 bases). CDR1 MNHEY and CDR2 SVGEGT come from the germline V gene. The CDR3 contains 14 residues. Trimming removed 6 bases at V and 7 bases at J, with 16 bases between. The CDR3 bases are TGTGCCAGCAGAACCGACAGGGGAGGGAACATTCAGTACTTC. It codes for CASRTDRGGNIQYF.

This chain connects TRBV6-5 to TRBJ1-4; no clear D. The V gene's germline CDR1 is MNHEY and CDR2 SVGAGI. The V end was cut by 6 bases, the J end by 8 bases, with 10 bases between. CDR3 length: 12 amino acids. In nucleotides, the CDR3 is TGTGCCAGCAGCCCCTCGAGGGAAAAACTGTTTTTT. Protein product: CASSPSREKLFF.

This clonotype was seen at least ten times. CDR3 DNA: TGTGCCAGCAGTCGGAGTGGTATCGGGACCCAGTACTTC. It specifies CASSRSGIGTQYF. This sequence joins TRBV6-2 or TRBV6-3 and TRBJ2-5, with D unclear. The CDR3 has 13 amino acids. The V end was cut by 5 bases, the J end by 7 bases, with 14 bases between. The V gene's germline CDR1 is MNHEY and CDR2 SVGEGT.